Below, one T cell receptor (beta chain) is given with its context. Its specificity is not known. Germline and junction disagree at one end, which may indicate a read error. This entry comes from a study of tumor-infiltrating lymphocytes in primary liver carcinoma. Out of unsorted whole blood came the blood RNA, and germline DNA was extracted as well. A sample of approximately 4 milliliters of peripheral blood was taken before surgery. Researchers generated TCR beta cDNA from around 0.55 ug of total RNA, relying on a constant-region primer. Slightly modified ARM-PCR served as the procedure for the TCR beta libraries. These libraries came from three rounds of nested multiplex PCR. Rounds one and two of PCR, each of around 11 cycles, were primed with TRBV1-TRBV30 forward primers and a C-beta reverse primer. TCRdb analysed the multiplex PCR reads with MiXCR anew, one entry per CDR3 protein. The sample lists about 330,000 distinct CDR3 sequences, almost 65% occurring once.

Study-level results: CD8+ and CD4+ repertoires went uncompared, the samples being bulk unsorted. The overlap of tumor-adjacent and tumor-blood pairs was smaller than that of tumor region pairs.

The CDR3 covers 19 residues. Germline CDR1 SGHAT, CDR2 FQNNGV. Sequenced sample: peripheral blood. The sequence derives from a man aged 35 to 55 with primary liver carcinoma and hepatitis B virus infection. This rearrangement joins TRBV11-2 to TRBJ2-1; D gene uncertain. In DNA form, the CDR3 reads TGTGCCAGCAGCTTCCACGTCACCGGCAAGCCTATATCCTACAATGAGCGGTTCTTC. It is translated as CASSFHVTGKPISYNERFF. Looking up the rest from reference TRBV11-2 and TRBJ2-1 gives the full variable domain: EAGVAQSPRYKIIEKRQSVAFWCNPISGHATLYWYQQILGQGPKLLIQFQNNGVVDDSQLPKDRFSAERLKGVDSTLKIQPAKLEDSAVYLCASSFHVTGKPISYNERFFGPGTRLTVL.